This section outlines one T cell receptor beta chain sequence together with its context. Methods used by the authors: The assay estimated nucleated cells by amplifying reference gene primers. Profiling relied on immunoSEQ multiplex PCR, and the TCRdb table lists in-frame clones only, not all of them. That table furnishes V, J and clone size, whereas the DNA furnished D and trimming. This sample has approximately 30,000 clones, with 70% to 90% found just once. The source of the sample is a study of blood T cell repertoires in COVID-19. This receptor was taken from a human donor in a cohort sampled during active COVID-19. The source material was peripheral blood.

This chain's CDR3 is CATSDLAQSGKAATGELFF. CDR3 DNA sequence: TGTGCCACCAGTGATCTAGCCCAGTCTGGGAAAGCCGCCACCGGGGAGCTGTTTTTT. The V call is TRBV24-1, the J call TRBJ2-2; possibly TRBD2 for D (5 bases). The CDR3 has 19 residues. Deletions cut 3 bases from V and 4 bases from J, with 23 bases between. The germline V gene encodes CDR1 KGHDR and CDR2 SFDVKD.